The TCR beta chain described here comes from a study of response to subunit inactivated influenza vaccine. Study observations and caveats: Each seasonal influenza vaccination recruits few new T cells, the authors suggested.

TCRdb reprocessed the RT-PCR reads with MiXCR, giving one entry per CDR3 protein. This sample carries hundreds of thousands of distinct CDR3 sequences, 22% of them seen once, and the ten largest clones take approximately 10%. Worth noting for this clonotype: Its antigen is still unknown.

Germline lookup yields CDR1 SGHVS and CDR2 FNYEAQ. V lost 4 bases, J lost 2 bases, and 23 bases lay in between. This CDR3 region has 18 residues. Sequences were derived from PBMCs from blood, sampled less than 22 months after vaccination. J is TRBJ2-5 and V is TRBV7-6; possible D gene TRBD2, 6 bases. This TCR was recovered from a man between 50 and 69 years old who received an inactivated influenza vaccine. CDR3 coding DNA: TGTGCCAGCAGCTCCGCCGGTTGGGGAGGTCAAGGACAAGAGACCCAGTACTTC. Its protein product is CASSSAGWGGQGQETQYF.